This T cell receptor beta chain derives from a study of cytomegalovirus exposure and HLA in healthy donors. Study details: Some 90 million unique TCRs from HLA-typed donors were held in an early data release. There were some 400 genotyped donors. Of these, roughly 80% fell in the genetic ancestry cluster associated with self-reported Caucasian donors.

The germline V gene encodes CDR1 MNHNY and CDR2 SVGAGI (reference sequence). V was clipped by 6 bases and J by 5 bases, with 17 bases between them. This CDR3 contains 14 residues. The study, taken as a whole, reports: The study flagged 150 to 200 TCR beta chains as cytomegalovirus-associated.

The PCR made use of 60 Vbeta and 13 Jbeta primers. Libraries were prepared by immunoSEQ multiplex PCR; TCRdb keeps only in-frame clonotypes and omits some of them. The sample totals roughly 70,000 clones; its top ten clones hold 2.5% to 3%. On this clone itself: Its antigen is undetermined.

Sequenced material: PBMCs. This rearrangement joins TRBV6-6 to TRBJ2-7, with TRBD2 as a possible D gene (6 bases). This clonotype originated in a man in his forties in good health and CMV-seronegative. Here the CDR3 DNA reads TGTGCCAGCAGGGCCGGGACTGGGCCCAACGAGCAGTACTTC. Protein product: CASRAGTGPNEQYF.